These 31 T cell receptor beta chains were all obtained from the same sample, sequenced in a study of blood T cell repertoires in COVID-19. Here immunoSEQ multiplex PCR was the method, and the copy in TCRdb shows in-frame clones only, minus some. The sample shows more than 100,000 clones, roughly 79% of them seen only once. The source material was peripheral blood. The receptor source for this set is a man aged 65-85 years with acute or convalescent COVID-19.

The chain carries TRBV4-3 and TRBJ2-2, with 11 nucleotides matching TRBD2. Unmatched junction bases numbered 10, after V lost 3 bases and J lost 7 bases. The CDR3 length is 17 residues. Per the germline V gene, CDR1 is LGHNA and CDR2 is YSLEER. For the CDR3, the DNA is TGCGCCAGCAGCCAGGATAGCGGGGGGGCAGTTTTCGGGGAGCTGTTTTTT. Its translation: CASSQDSGGAVFGELFF.

The genes are TRBV19 and TRBJ2-7; a weak D match, TRBD1 (6 bases). The germline V gene encodes CDR1 LNHDA and CDR2 SQIVND (reference sequence). The CDR3 has 15 residues. V was trimmed by 5 bases and J by 6 bases, leaving 20 bases between them. The CDR3 DNA is TGTGCCAGTAGTTCTATCCGTGGGGGCCGGTTCGAGCAGTACTTC. It specifies CASSSIRGGRFEQYF.

This chain links TRBV4-3 with TRBJ2-1, with TRBD2 identical over 11 bases. Germline V gene data show CDR1 as LGHNA and CDR2 as YSLEER. Losses at the gene ends were 1 base for V and 5 bases for J; bases not matched to a gene: 4. This CDR3 spans 16 amino acids. Written as DNA, the CDR3 is TGCGCCAGCAGCCAAGTGATTAGCGGGGGGGACAATGAGCAGTTCTTC. It codes for CASSQVISGGDNEQFF.

This chain links TRBV6-6 with TRBJ1-5; TRBD1 matches 9 bases. The CDR3 covers 16 residues. Germline V lookup: CDR1 MNHNY, CDR2 SVGAGI (reference sequence). V lost 4 bases to trimming and J lost 5 bases; unmatched junction nucleotides: 9. In DNA, the CDR3 is TGTGCCAGCAGTTGGGACAGGGTCGGCGGGGATCAGCCCCAGCATTTT. This gives the protein CASSWDRVGGDQPQHF.

The chain carries TRBV20-1 and TRBJ2-3; 13 bases map to TRBD2. CDR1 DFQATT and CDR2 SNEGSKA come from the germline V gene (reference sequence). The CDR3 runs 15 residues. V was clipped by 6 bases and J by 5 bases; unmatched bases: 8. CDR3 residues: CSASTSGGGIDTQYF. DNA for the CDR3: TGCAGTGCCAGTACTAGCGGGGGGGGGATAGATACGCAGTATTTT.

This chain links TRBV11-2 with TRBJ2-7; D perhaps matches TRBD2 (7 bases). V lost 5 bases to trimming and J lost 4 bases, with 18 bases between them. CDR3 length: 15 amino acids. Germline loops: CDR1 SGHAT, CDR2 FQNNGV. The CDR3 here is CASSPGRGALYEQYF. In nucleotides, the CDR3 is TGTGCCAGCAGCCCAGGGAGGGGGGCCCTTTACGAGCAGTACTTC.

The chain links TRBV4-3 to TRBJ2-1, with D unclear. V lost 1 base and J 0 bases, leaving 22 bases between the germline ends. There are 20 residues in the CDR3. Germline V CDR1 and CDR2: LGHNA, YSLEER. DNA of the CDR3: TGCGCCAGCAGCCAAGTTGAGATGGTTGGTTTTAGTAGCTCCTACAATGAGCAGTTCTTC. Translating gives CASSQVEMVGFSSSYNEQFF.

In DNA, the CDR3 is TGTGCCAGCAGCCAGACTAGCGGAAACACAGATACGCAGTATTTT. Its protein is CASSQTSGNTDTQYF. The V and J genes are TRBV11-3 and TRBJ2-3, with 9 bases matching TRBD2. V lost 5 bases to trimming and J lost 2 bases; unmatched junction nucleotides: 5. Germline V gene lookup returns CDR1 SGHNT and CDR2 YENEEA. The CDR3 runs 15 residues.

The CDR3 spells CASSLSGGGSYGYTF. CDR3 in DNA: TGTGCCAGCAGCTTATCAGGGGGTGGAAGCTATGGCTACACCTTC. The rearrangement links TRBV11-2 to TRBJ1-2; 7 nucleotides match TRBD1. The J segment lost 4 bases and the V segment lost 2 bases, leaving 7 bases of the junction unmatched. The CDR3 is 15 residues long. Germline-derived CDR1 and CDR2 are SGHAT and FQNNGV.

The sample holds a few counts of this clone. This chain links TRBV5-1 with TRBJ1-2; D unresolved. The CDR3 runs 13 residues. CDR1 is SGHRS, CDR2 YFSETQ, per germline. With 1 base removed from V and 6 bases from J, the gap between germline ends came to 10 bases. CDR3 amino acids: CASSLSGRDGYTF. CDR3 in DNA: TGCGCCAGCAGCTTGTCCGGGAGGGATGGCTACACCTTC.

This clone was picked up a small number of times. V is TRBV5-6 and J is TRBJ2-3; no clear D. The germline gives CDR1 SGHDT, CDR2 YYEEEE. CDR3 length equals 14 residues. V was trimmed by 0 bases and J by 4 bases, leaving 9 bases between them. CDR3 nucleotides: TGTGCCAGCAGCTTGGTGTTCCGGTCAGATACGCAGTATTTT. Its protein product is CASSLVFRSDTQYF.

The chain combines TRBV6-5 with TRBJ1-2; possibly TRBD1 for D (5 bases). The V gene's germline CDR1 is MNHEY and CDR2 SVGAGI. The CDR3 is 15 amino acids. Deletions cut 7 bases from V and 5 bases from J, with 20 bases between. For the CDR3, the DNA is TGTGCCAGCACCCCCCGGGGGGGGGTTAGGTATGGCTACACCTTC. This gives the protein CASTPRGGVRYGYTF.

This clone was counted only a few times. The chain joins TRBV7-2 to TRBJ1-2, with 7 bases lining up with TRBD1. The CDR3 length is 15 residues. Germline CDR1 SGHTA, CDR2 FQGNSA. V dropped 3 bases and J dropped 4; count of bases not matched to a gene: 8. The CDR3 spells CASSFNLQGTYGYTF. Here the CDR3 DNA reads TGTGCCAGCAGCTTCAACCTACAGGGGACCTATGGCTACACCTTC.

This rearrangement joins TRBV5-4 to TRBJ1-3, with no clear D. Trimming cost V 7 bases and J 2 bases, with 10 bases left between them. Per the germline V gene, CDR1 is SGHNT and CDR2 is YYREEE (reference sequence). The CDR3 sequence is 13 residues long. The CDR3 protein is CASEEKTGNTIYF. In nucleotides, the CDR3 is TGTGCCAGCGAGGAAAAGACTGGAAACACCATATATTTT. Supplemented by reference TRBV5-4 and TRBJ1-3, the full variable domain reads ETGVTQSPTHLIKTRGQQVTLRCSSQSGHNTVSWYQQALGQGPQFIFQYYREEENGRGNFPPRFSGLQFPNYSSELNVNALELDDSALYLCASEEKTGNTIYFGEGSWLTVV.

The V gene is TRBV9, the J gene TRBJ1-6; 9 bases are shared with TRBD1. This CDR3 has 15 residues. Trimming removed 0 bases from V and 10 bases from J; junction bases left unmatched: 5. CDR1 is SGDLS and CDR2 is YYNGEE in the germline V gene. The CDR3 DNA reads as TGTGCCAGCAGCGTAGGAACAGGGGGCAGGTCACCCCTCCACTTT. It is translated as CASSVGTGGRSPLHF.

V usage is TRBV15 and J usage is TRBJ2-2; a weak D match, TRBD2 (5 bases). V was trimmed by 0 bases and J by 2 bases, leaving 10 bases between them. Germline V gene data show CDR1 as LNHNV and CDR2 as YYDKDF (reference sequence). The CDR3 runs 16 residues. This CDR3 reads CATSRDTGINTGELFF. The CDR3 coding sequence is TGTGCCACCAGCAGAGATACGGGGATTAACACCGGGGAGCTGTTTTTT. Combining the CDR3 with reference TRBV15 and TRBJ2-2 gives the whole variable domain DAMVIQNPRYQVTQFGKPVTLSCSQTLNHNVMYWYQQKSSQAPKLLFHYYDKDFNNEADTPDNFQSRRPNTSFCFLDIRSPGLGDTAMYLCATSRDTGINTGELFFGEGSRLTVL.

The table lists this clone with a count of one. This chain joins TRBV18 and TRBJ1-1; 9 bases agree with TRBD1. Per germline, CDR1 KGHSH and CDR2 LQKENI. The trim removed 2 bases at V and 3 bases at J, leaving 1 base unmatched. The CDR3 contains 14 residues. CDR3 sequence (DNA): TGTGCCAGCTCACCAGGACAGGGGCACACTGAAGCTTTCTTT. The encoded protein is CASSPGQGHTEAFF.

V gene TRBV5-1 combines with J gene TRBJ1-1, with no clear D. The germline CDR1 and CDR2 sequences are SGHRS and YFSETQ. The CDR3 runs 14 residues. V lost 1 base and J 3 bases, leaving 10 bases between the germline ends. The DNA for the CDR3 is TGCGCCAGCAGCTTGTCGGCGGCCGACACTGAAGCTTTCTTT. Its protein product is CASSLSAADTEAFF.

The chain combines TRBV5-1 with TRBJ2-2; TRBD1 agrees at 7 bases. Germline V gives CDR1 SGHRS, CDR2 YFSETQ. This CDR3 is built from 16 residues. The ends lost 2 bases at V and 3 bases at J; junction bases unmatched: 7. The chain's CDR3 is CASSFFRDSDTGELFF. The CDR3 DNA sequence: TGCGCCAGCAGCTTTTTCCGGGACAGCGACACCGGGGAGCTGTTTTTT.

This rearrangement joins TRBV29-1 to TRBJ2-7, with D maybe TRBD1 (5 bases). The CDR3 totals 13 residues. Germline V gives CDR1 SQVTM, CDR2 ANQGSEA. The germline V and J ends were trimmed by 5 bases and 3 bases, with 14 bases remaining between them. The CDR3 bases are TGCAGCGTTCAGCAGGGTTTTCTCTACGAGCAGTACTTC. Protein: CSVQQGFLYEQYF.

The chain joins TRBV10-3 to TRBJ1-6, with D possibly being TRBD1 (6 bases). V was pared by 6 bases and J by 7 bases, with 13 bases between. There are 14 residues in the CDR3. The germline V gene has CDR1 ENHRY and CDR2 SYGVKD. This chain's CDR3 is CAISAGQSNSPLHF. For the CDR3, the DNA is TGTGCCATCAGCGCCGGACAGAGCAATTCACCCCTCCACTTT.

The CDR3 loop is CASSQAGFGAFF. CDR3 nucleotides: TGTGCCAGCAGCCAGGCAGGCTTTGGGGCTTTCTTT. V is TRBV3-1 (or the pseudogene TRBV3-2) and J is TRBJ1-1; no clear D. Per the germline V gene, CDR1 is LGHDT and CDR2 is YNNKEL (reference sequence). Trimming pared 3 bases from V and 11 bases from J, leaving 13 bases between. The CDR3 is made up of 12 amino acids.

V is TRBV20-1 and J is TRBJ1-1; D is unclear. The germline V gene encodes CDR1 DFQATT and CDR2 SNEGSKA (reference sequence). Trimming removed 3 bases at V and 5 bases at J, with 7 bases between. The length of the CDR3 is 11 residues. The chain's CDR3 is CSASRATEAFF. In DNA form, the CDR3 reads TGCAGTGCTAGTCGCGCGACTGAAGCTTTCTTT.

The chain uses TRBV9 and TRBJ2-3, with 12 positions matching TRBD2. J was trimmed by 5 bases and V by 0 bases; bases with no gene match: 1. This CDR3 spans 15 amino acids. Germline CDR1 is SGDLS and CDR2 is YYNGEE. The DNA for the CDR3 is TGTGCCAGCAGCGTAGGACTAGCGGGGGTAGATACGCAGTATTTT. It specifies CASSVGLAGVDTQYF.

This chain uses TRBV30 with TRBJ1-1; no definite D call. This CDR3 contains 12 residues. Germline-derived CDR1 and CDR2 are GTSNPN and SVGIG (reference sequence). Trimming left V 3 bases short and J 3 bases short, with 8 bases between. CDR3 bases: TGTGCCTGGAGAGAGGCACACACTGAAGCTTTCTTT. This gives the protein CAWREAHTEAFF.

The chain joins TRBV7-3 to TRBJ2-7; 8 bases agree with TRBD1. The CDR3 length is 14 residues. The junction had 9 bases not matched to a gene; V was cut back by 5 bases and J by 6 bases. Germline V gene data show CDR1 as SGHTA and CDR2 as FQGTGA. The CDR3 region has the DNA TGTGCCAGCAGCCTGGACAGGGCTTTTCCCGAGCAGTACTTC. Residues: CASSLDRAFPEQYF.

CDR3 sequence: CATSDPALGQGAHNEQFF. CDR3 DNA sequence: TGTGCCACCAGTGACCCTGCACTAGGCCAGGGGGCTCACAATGAGCAGTTCTTC. The rearrangement links TRBV24-1 to TRBJ2-1; TRBD1 matches 8 bases. The junction had 15 bases not matched to a gene; V was cut back by 4 bases and J by 5 bases. The germline V gene has CDR1 KGHDR and CDR2 SFDVKD. The CDR3 extends over 18 amino acids.

This clone was observed a handful of times. The chain carries TRBV6-2 or TRBV6-3 and TRBJ2-2; TRBD2 is a possible D gene (5 bases). The CDR3 spans 12 residues. CDR1 MNHEY and CDR2 SVGEGT come from the germline V gene. Trimming shortened V by 6 bases and J by 5 bases, and 7 bases separated the two germline ends. CDR3 DNA sequence: TGTGCCAGCAGCGAGGGAACCGGGGAGCTGTTTTTT. This translates into CASSEGTGELFF.

The gene calls are TRBV19 and TRBJ2-3; D is possibly TRBD1 (5 bases). With 5 bases removed from V and 3 bases from J, the gap between germline ends came to 12 bases. The CDR3 totals 14 residues. CDR1 LNHDA and CDR2 SQIVND come from the germline V gene (reference sequence). CDR3 DNA sequence: TGTGCCAGTAGTCCCGGTAGGGGAACAGATACGCAGTATTTT. As protein: CASSPGRGTDTQYF.

The chain has TRBV5-1 and TRBJ2-7, with 8 bases identical to TRBD2. V lost 0 bases to trimming and J lost 7 bases; unmatched junction nucleotides: 9. From germline, CDR1 is SGHRS and CDR2 YFSETQ. The CDR3 sequence is 15 residues long. The CDR3 here is CASSLGPGLGSEQYF. In nucleotides, the CDR3 is TGCGCCAGCAGCTTGGGACCGGGACTAGGATCAGAGCAGTACTTC. Full variable domain (outside the CDR3, taken from reference TRBV5-1 and TRBJ2-7): KAGVTQTPRYLIKTRGQQVTLSCSPISGHRSVSWYQQTPGQGLQFLFEYFSETQRNKGNFPGRFSGRQFSNSRSEMNVSTLELGDSALYLCASSLGPGLGSEQYFGPGTRLTVT.

This CDR3 reads CASSPRLPGLAGYNEQFF. CDR3 coding DNA: TGTGCCAGCAGCCCTCGACTTCCAGGACTAGCGGGCTACAATGAGCAGTTCTTC. J is TRBJ2-1 and V is TRBV7-9; 11 bases line up with TRBD2. Trimming at V came to 5 bases and at J to 3 bases, leaving 12 bases not matched to a gene. This CDR3 is built from 18 residues. The germline gives CDR1 SEHNR, CDR2 FQNEAQ (reference sequence). The whole variable domain, remainder taken from reference TRBV7-9 and TRBJ2-1, is DTGVSQNPRHKITKRGQNVTFRCDPISEHNRLYWYRQTLGQGPEFLTYFQNEAQLEKSRLLSDRFSAERPKGSFSTLEIQRTEQGDSAMYLCASSPRLPGLAGYNEQFFGPGTRLTVL.